One sample yielded the 31 T cell receptor beta chains listed below, sequenced in a study of beta chain features in type 1 diabetes. Study-level results: Shortening that was moderate but significant affected the TCRB CDR3s of Type 1 diabetes patients in all four CD4+ subsets.

Their antigens remain unidentified. As every portion of the isolated RNA was reverse transcribed, the sequencing read expressed TCRB transcripts. Clones were read by immunoSEQ multiplex PCR, and TCRdb kept only the in-frame ones, dropping some. The sample lists 600,000 to 700,000 clones; 9.5% to 15% were seen once. Sequencing used naive CD4+ T cells from blood. The receptor set was obtained from a man aged 25-45 years with type 1 diabetes.

This clone was found a few times. This rearrangement joins TRBV2 to TRBJ2-7, with D perhaps matching TRBD1 or TRBD2 (5 bases each). The V end was cut by 5 bases, the J end by 3 bases, with 17 bases between. The CDR3 contains 15 residues. Germline loops: CDR1 SNHLY, CDR2 FYNNEI. CDR3 coding DNA: TGTGCCAGCAGTCTATACCGGGACCCGCACTACGAGCAGTACTTC. Protein sequence: CASSLYRDPHYEQYF.

The chain joins TRBV5-1 to TRBJ1-1; weak D call: TRBD1 (6 bases). Germline V CDR1 and CDR2: SGHRS, YFSETQ. This CDR3 has 14 amino acids. V was trimmed by 2 bases and J by 5 bases, leaving 13 bases between them. The CDR3 spells CASSFAGATTEAFF. In DNA form, the CDR3 reads TGCGCCAGCAGCTTCGCGGGGGCGACGACTGAAGCTTTCTTT.

In its sample, this clone was seen a few times. J is TRBJ1-2 and V is TRBV2; D not certain. CDR3 length: 13 amino acids. V was cut by 2 bases and J by 8 bases, with 12 bases left in between. Germline V gives CDR1 SNHLY, CDR2 FYNNEI. The CDR3 here is CASSEMNYGGYTF. The CDR3 nucleotides are TGTGCCAGCAGTGAAATGAACTATGGCGGCTACACCTTC.

The chain carries TRBV4-3 and TRBJ1-2; D gene unclear. Trimming left V 2 bases short and J 2 bases short, with 18 bases between. Per germline, CDR1 LGHNA and CDR2 YSLEER. CDR3 length: 17 residues. CDR3 loop: CASSQQAYLGLNYGYTF. The CDR3 bases are TGCGCCAGCAGCCAACAAGCGTATCTAGGGTTGAACTATGGCTACACCTTC.

This clone has just a few counts. V is TRBV4-2 and J is TRBJ1-4; 7 bases align to TRBD1. With V trimmed by 3 bases and J by 6 bases, 7 bases remained unmatched. The germline gives CDR1 LGHNA, CDR2 YNFKEQ. The CDR3 is 15 residues long. The CDR3 loop is CASSHRQGLYEKLFF. CDR3 nucleotides: TGTGCCAGCAGCCACCGACAGGGTCTGTATGAAAAACTGTTTTTT.

This clone was picked up a small number of times. V is TRBV11-2 and J is TRBJ1-2; a weak D match, TRBD1 (6 bases). Germline V gene lookup returns CDR1 SGHAT and CDR2 FQNNGV. The CDR3 totals 14 residues. Trimming cost V 3 bases and J 4 bases, with 12 bases left between them. The CDR3, as DNA: TGTGCCAGCAGCTTCAGTGAGGGGGGCTATGGCTACACCTTC. Translated: CASSFSEGGYGYTF. Full variable domain (remainder filled in from reference TRBV11-2 and TRBJ1-2): EAGVAQSPRYKIIEKRQSVAFWCNPISGHATLYWYQQILGQGPKLLIQFQNNGVVDDSQLPKDRFSAERLKGVDSTLKIQPAKLEDSAVYLCASSFSEGGYGYTFGSGTRLTVV.

The chain recombines TRBV11-3 with TRBJ1-3; 9 bases align to TRBD1. With 5 bases clipped from V and 2 bases from J, the junction kept 7 bases outside the gene matches. The germline V gene has CDR1 SGHNT and CDR2 YENEEA. The CDR3 has 16 amino acids. In DNA, the CDR3 is TGTGCCAGCAGCGCTGGGACAGGGAACCCTGGAAACACCATATATTTT. Residues: CASSAGTGNPGNTIYF.

The chain is built from TRBV9 and TRBJ2-1, with D perhaps matching TRBD2 (5 bases). The length of the CDR3 is 16 residues. V lost 4 bases and J 3 bases, leaving 17 bases between the germline ends. CDR1 and CDR2 (germline): SGDLS, YYNGEE. The CDR3 bases are TGTGCCAGCAGCAATGGGAGCCGTTCAGTCTACAATGAGCAGTTCTTC. The encoded protein is CASSNGSRSVYNEQFF.

CDR3 bases: TGCGCCAGCAGCCTCGGACTAGCGGGAGCCACAGATACGCAGTATTTT. It yields the protein CASSLGLAGATDTQYF. The chain employs TRBV4-3 and TRBJ2-3; TRBD2 aligns across 13 bases. CDR1 is LGHNA, CDR2 YSLEER, per germline. J lost 2 bases, V lost 4 bases, and 3 bases had no gene match. The CDR3 covers 16 residues.

In the case of this clone: This sample includes further DNA sequences coding for the same CDR3. The rearrangement uses TRBV2 and TRBJ2-7; possibly TRBD1 for D (6 bases). V was clipped by 4 bases and J by 2 bases, with 6 bases between them. The CDR3 loop spans 12 amino acids. Germline CDR1 and CDR2: SNHLY and FYNNEI. CDR3 DNA: TGTGCCAGCAGTGGGACAGCCTACGAGCAGTACTTC. Residues: CASSGTAYEQYF.

The V call is TRBV5-1, the J call TRBJ2-5, with 10 bases aligning to TRBD1. CDR1 and CDR2 from the germline V gene are SGHRS and YFSETQ. The CDR3 has 16 amino acids. The trim removed 1 base at V and 4 bases at J, leaving 7 bases unmatched. CDR3 nucleotides: TGCGCCAGCAGCTTGCCGGGACAGGGGAGTAGAGAGACCCAGTACTTC. The encoded protein is CASSLPGQGSRETQYF.

The chain uses TRBV7-2 and TRBJ1-3; D uncertain. V was clipped by 7 bases and J by 0 bases, with 13 bases between them. Per germline, CDR1 SGHTA and CDR2 FQGNSA. This CDR3 spans 15 amino acids. The CDR3 sequence is CASTLVGFSGNTIYF. The DNA of the CDR3 is TGTGCCAGCACCCTCGTCGGGTTCTCTGGAAACACCATATATTTT.

Worth noting for this clone: Other DNA sequences in this specimen translate into the identical CDR3. The chain combines TRBV20-1 with TRBJ2-1; D uncertain. Looked up from germline, CDR1 is DFQATT and CDR2 is SNEGSKA (reference sequence). Trimming cost V 6 bases and J 4 bases, with 4 bases left between them. CDR3 length: 10 residues. In nucleotides, the CDR3 is TGCAGTGCCTCATACAATGAGCAGTTCTTC. Translating gives CSASYNEQFF.

To note about this clone: Different DNA sequences within this sample yield the same CDR3. The V and J genes are TRBV11-2 and TRBJ2-7; D not resolved. This CDR3 has 11 amino acids. V was shortened by 6 bases and J by 3 bases, with 6 bases between the two germline ends. The germline CDR1 and CDR2 sequences are SGHAT and FQNNGV. CDR3 coding DNA: TGTGCCAGCAGTTTCCACTACGAGCAGTACTTC. As protein: CASSFHYEQYF.

This chain joins TRBV18 and TRBJ1-5, with unresolved D. V lost 5 bases and J 5 bases, leaving 7 bases between the germline ends. The CDR3 has 12 amino acids. CDR1 is KGHSH and CDR2 is LQKENI in the germline V gene. CDR3 protein: CASSDIDQPQHF. The CDR3 DNA sequence: TGTGCCAGCTCAGACATCGATCAGCCCCAGCATTTT.

The chain uses TRBV11-2 and TRBJ2-5; possible D gene TRBD1, 5 bases. V was trimmed by 6 bases and J by 0 bases, leaving 14 bases between them. Germline V CDR1 and CDR2: SGHAT, FQNNGV. This CDR3 is built from 15 residues. The CDR3 DNA sequence: TGTGCCAGCAGACGCAGGGTCTCCAACCAAGAGACCCAGTACTTC. It is translated as CASRRRVSNQETQYF.

The chain couples TRBV19 to TRBJ2-3; 9 bases match TRBD1. Germline loops: CDR1 LNHDA, CDR2 SQIVND (reference sequence). The CDR3 is 15 amino acids. The J segment lost 4 bases and the V segment lost 6 bases, leaving 8 bases of the junction unmatched. The CDR3 sequence: CASSQGQGRPDTQYF. The CDR3 DNA is TGTGCCAGTAGCCAGGGACAGGGTAGGCCAGATACGCAGTATTTT.

The sample holds a few counts of this clone. This chain uses TRBV30 with TRBJ1-5; D is ambiguous. CDR1 is GTSNPN and CDR2 is SVGIG in the germline V gene (reference sequence). The germline V and J ends were trimmed by 0 bases and 1 base, with 16 bases remaining between them. This CDR3 has 17 residues. CDR3: CAWSVQQFGLSNQPQHF. CDR3 nucleotides: TGTGCCTGGAGTGTTCAACAGTTTGGGTTGAGCAATCAGCCCCAGCATTTT.

The V call is TRBV4-3, the J call TRBJ2-6; TRBD2 is a possible D gene (6 bases). V lost 3 bases, J lost 0 bases, and 12 bases lay in between. This CDR3 contains 17 residues. Germline V gene data show CDR1 as LGHNA and CDR2 as YSLEER. The CDR3 here is CASSHSGRISGANVLTF. In DNA, the CDR3 is TGCGCCAGCAGCCATAGCGGACGTATCTCTGGGGCCAACGTCCTGACTTTC.

In this sample, this clone turned up a few times. The V gene is TRBV2, the J gene TRBJ1-3, with 8 bases fitting TRBD1. Trimming took 7 bases from V and 2 from J; bases not matched to a gene: 7. In germline, CDR1 is SNHLY, CDR2 FYNNEI. The CDR3 extends over 15 amino acids. DNA of the CDR3: TGTGCCAGCACCCATGACAGGGGACCTGGAAACACCATATATTTT. Translation: CASTHDRGPGNTIYF.

The V call is TRBV15, the J call TRBJ2-3; 8 bases are a match to TRBD2. J lost 5 bases, V lost 3 bases, and 10 bases had no gene match. Germline CDR1 reads LNHNV; CDR2 reads YYDKDF (reference sequence). The CDR3 is made up of 16 amino acids. CDR3: CATSSVRGGGQDTQYF. Here the CDR3 DNA reads TGTGCCACCAGCAGTGTAAGGGGCGGGGGGCAAGATACGCAGTATTTT.

Notes on this clone: Other DNA variants within this sample encode the same CDR3. The chain carries TRBV7-9 and TRBJ2-3; D not certain. V gave up 2 bases and J gave up 0 bases, with 3 bases separating them. The germline V gene has CDR1 SEHNR and CDR2 FQNEAQ (reference sequence). The CDR3 has 13 amino acids. CDR3 sequence: CASSLSSTDTQYF. The CDR3 DNA sequence: TGTGCCAGCAGCTTATCTAGCACAGATACGCAGTATTTT.

This chain's CDR3 is CARGSYNEQFF. The CDR3 nucleotides read TGTGCCAGGGGGTCCTACAATGAGCAGTTCTTC. The chain carries TRBV2 and TRBJ2-1; D is uncertain. This CDR3 region has 11 residues. Germline V gives CDR1 SNHLY, CDR2 FYNNEI. Between the trimmed V and J ends, which lost 9 bases and 1 base, there was a span of 4 bases.

The rearrangement joins TRBV5-4 to TRBJ2-5, with D perhaps matching TRBD2 (5 bases). This CDR3 is built from 14 residues. Trimming left V 0 bases short and J 5 bases short, with 11 bases between. Germline lookup yields CDR1 SGHNT and CDR2 YYREEE (reference sequence). CDR3 protein: CASSLAATGETQYF. For the CDR3, the DNA is TGTGCCAGCAGCTTGGCGGCCACGGGGGAGACCCAGTACTTC.

This clone has more than one count but fewer than ten. CDR3 bases: TGTGCCAGCAGTATACGGGAGACCCAGTACTTC. Encoded protein: CASSIRETQYF. This rearrangement joins TRBV6-5 to TRBJ2-5; D gene unclear. Germline loops: CDR1 MNHEY, CDR2 SVGAGI. CDR3 size: 11 residues. V gave up 5 bases and J gave up 5 bases, with 6 bases separating them.

The CDR3 loop is CASSLGQSGADTQYF. For the CDR3, the DNA is TGTGCCAGCAGCTTGGGACAGTCTGGGGCAGATACGCAGTATTTT. The chain uses TRBV5-4 and TRBJ2-3; D might be TRBD1 (5 bases). Germline V gene lookup returns CDR1 SGHNT and CDR2 YYREEE (reference sequence). There are 15 residues in the CDR3. Between the trimmed V and J ends, which lost 0 bases and 4 bases, there was a span of 12 bases.

The V and J genes are TRBV6-1 and TRBJ1-5, with D hard to call. V was clipped by 4 bases and J by 0 bases, with 7 bases between them. The CDR3 length is 14 residues. Germline V gene lookup returns CDR1 MNHNS and CDR2 SASEGT. CDR3 nucleotides: TGTGCCAGCAGTGGAGGGATTAGCAATCAGCCCCAGCATTTT. Protein: CASSGGISNQPQHF.

The chain has TRBV27 and TRBJ1-1; a possible D gene is TRBD1 (6 bases). The CDR3 extends over 20 amino acids. From germline, CDR1 is MNHEY and CDR2 SMNVEV (reference sequence). V was pared by 3 bases and J by 2 bases, with 28 bases between. CDR3 nucleotides: TGTGCCAGCAGTTTCTCAGCCGGGACACAAGGCCCAAGGATCAACACTGAAGCTTTCTTT. This sequence encodes CASSFSAGTQGPRINTEAFF.

This chain uses TRBV2 with TRBJ2-6; unclear D gene. CDR1 SNHLY and CDR2 FYNNEI come from the germline V gene. The CDR3 is 15 residues long. Trimming took off 3 bases at V and 0 bases at J, with 6 bases between the two ends. The CDR3 DNA reads TGTGCCAGCAGTGAGAGTTTCTCTGGGGCCAACGTCCTGACTTTC. It translates to CASSESFSGANVLTF.

Regarding this clone: Other DNA sequences within the sample encode an identical CDR3. This chain joins TRBV29-1 and TRBJ2-1; the D is unclear. Germline CDR1 and CDR2: SQVTM and ANQGSEA. This CDR3 region has 13 residues. V gave up 4 bases and J gave up 0 bases, with 7 bases separating them. The CDR3 is CSVVRSSYNEQFF. The CDR3 DNA reads TGCAGCGTTGTGCGGAGCTCCTACAATGAGCAGTTCTTC.

There are a few counts of this clone. This rearrangement joins TRBV7-9 to TRBJ1-5, with D perhaps matching TRBD1 (6 bases). The CDR3 has 13 amino acids. The germline CDR1 and CDR2 sequences are SEHNR and FQNEAQ (reference sequence). With 3 bases removed from V and 6 bases from J, the gap between germline ends came to 9 bases. CDR3 coding DNA: TGTGCCAGCAGCTTGGGACAATCTCAGCCCCAGCATTTT. Translated, it gives CASSLGQSQPQHF.